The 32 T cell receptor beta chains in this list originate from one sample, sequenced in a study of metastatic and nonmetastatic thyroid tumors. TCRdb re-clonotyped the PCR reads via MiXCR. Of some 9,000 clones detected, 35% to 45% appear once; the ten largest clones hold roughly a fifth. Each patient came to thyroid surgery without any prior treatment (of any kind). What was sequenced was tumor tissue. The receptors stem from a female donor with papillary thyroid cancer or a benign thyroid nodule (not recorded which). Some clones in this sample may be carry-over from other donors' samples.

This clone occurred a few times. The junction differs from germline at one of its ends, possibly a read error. The CDR3 loop is CASSRTSGGHEEMFF. For the CDR3, the DNA is TGTGCCAGCAGTAGGACTAGCGGGGGCCACGAGGAGATGTTTTTT. The chain couples TRBV6-1 to TRBJ2-2; 13 bases are a match to TRBD2. This CDR3 comprises 15 residues. Per germline, CDR1 MNHNS and CDR2 SASEGT.

CDR3 loop: CASSLDGRPDTGELFF. DNA of the CDR3: TGCGCCAGCAGCTTGGACGGGAGGCCCGACACCGGGGAGCTGTTTTTT. This chain connects TRBV5-1 to TRBJ2-2; 7 nucleotides agree with TRBD2. The germline V gene encodes CDR1 SGHRS and CDR2 YFSETQ. J was trimmed by 3 bases and V by 0 bases; bases with no gene match: 5. The CDR3 runs to 16 residues.

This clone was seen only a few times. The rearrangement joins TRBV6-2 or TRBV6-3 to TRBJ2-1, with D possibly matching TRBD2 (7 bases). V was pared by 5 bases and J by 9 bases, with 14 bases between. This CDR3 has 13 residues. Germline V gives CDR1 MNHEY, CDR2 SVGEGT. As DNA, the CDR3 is TGTGCCAGCAGTCGGGGGGCCGGTAGTGAGCAGTTCTTC. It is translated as CASSRGAGSEQFF.

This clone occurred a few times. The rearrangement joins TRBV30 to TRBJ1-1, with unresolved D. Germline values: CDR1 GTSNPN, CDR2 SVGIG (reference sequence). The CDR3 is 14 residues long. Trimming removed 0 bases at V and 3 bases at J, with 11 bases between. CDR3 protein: CAWSVTQGYTEAFF. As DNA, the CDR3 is TGTGCCTGGAGTGTTACACAAGGATACACTGAAGCTTTCTTT.

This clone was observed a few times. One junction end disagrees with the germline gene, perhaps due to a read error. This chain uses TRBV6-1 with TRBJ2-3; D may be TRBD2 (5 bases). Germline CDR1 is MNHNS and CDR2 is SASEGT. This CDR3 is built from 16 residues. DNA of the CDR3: TGTGCCATCAGTGAAGCGGAGTTCGGGGATCCTGATGGCCAGTATTTT. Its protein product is CAISEAEFGDPDGQYF.

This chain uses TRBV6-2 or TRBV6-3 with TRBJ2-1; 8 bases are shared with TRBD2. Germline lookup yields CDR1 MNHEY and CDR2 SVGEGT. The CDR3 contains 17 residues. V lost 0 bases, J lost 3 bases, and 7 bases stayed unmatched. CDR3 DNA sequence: TGTGCCAGCAGTTACTCCCCTACTAGCGGAATCTACAATGAGCAGTTCTTC. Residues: CASSYSPTSGIYNEQFF.

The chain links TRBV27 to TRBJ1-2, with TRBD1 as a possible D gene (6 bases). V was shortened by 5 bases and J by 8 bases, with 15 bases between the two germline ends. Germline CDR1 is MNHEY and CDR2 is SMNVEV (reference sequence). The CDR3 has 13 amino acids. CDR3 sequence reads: CASSHRQERGYTF. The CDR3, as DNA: TGTGCCAGCAGTCACAGACAGGAGCGGGGCTACACCTTC.

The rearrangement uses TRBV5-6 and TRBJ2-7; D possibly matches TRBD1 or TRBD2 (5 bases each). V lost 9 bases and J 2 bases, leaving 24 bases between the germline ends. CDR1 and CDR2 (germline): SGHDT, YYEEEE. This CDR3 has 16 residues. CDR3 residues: CAISWGTASWAYEQYF. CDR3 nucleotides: TGTGCCATCAGTTGGGGCACGGCTAGCTGGGCCTACGAGCAGTACTTC.

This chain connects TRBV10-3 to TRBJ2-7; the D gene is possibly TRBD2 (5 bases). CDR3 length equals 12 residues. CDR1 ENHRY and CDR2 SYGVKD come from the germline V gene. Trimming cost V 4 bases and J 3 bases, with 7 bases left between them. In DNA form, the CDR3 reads TGTGCCATCAGTGGCGGGTACTACGAGCAGTACTTC. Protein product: CAISGGYYEQYF.

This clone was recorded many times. CDR3 in DNA: TGTGCCAGTACCACCGGGGGACAGCCGAATCAGCCCCAGCATTTT. Translation: CASTTGGQPNQPQHF. The V call is TRBV19, the J call TRBJ1-5; 7 nucleotides match TRBD1. J lost 4 bases, V lost 7 bases, and 10 bases had no gene match. Germline V gene data show CDR1 as LNHDA and CDR2 as SQIVND (reference sequence). CDR3 length: 15 residues. Full variable domain (rest looked up from reference TRBV19 and TRBJ1-5): DGGITQSPKYLFRKEGQNVTLSCEQNLNHDAMYWYRQDPGQGLRLIYYSQIVNDFQKGDIAEGYSVSREKKESFPLTVTSAQKNPTAFYLCASTTGGQPNQPQHFGDGTRLSIL.

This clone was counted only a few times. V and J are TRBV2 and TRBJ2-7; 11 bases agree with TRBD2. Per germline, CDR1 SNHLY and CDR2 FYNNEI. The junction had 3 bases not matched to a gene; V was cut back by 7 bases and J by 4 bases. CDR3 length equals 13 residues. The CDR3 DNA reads TGTGCCAGCAATCTAGCGGGAGGTTACGAGCAGTACTTC. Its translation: CASNLAGGYEQYF.

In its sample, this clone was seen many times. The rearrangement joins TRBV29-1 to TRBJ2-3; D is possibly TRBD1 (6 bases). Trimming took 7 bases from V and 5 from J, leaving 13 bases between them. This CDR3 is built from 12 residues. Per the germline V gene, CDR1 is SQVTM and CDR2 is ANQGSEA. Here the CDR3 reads CSGGGQRDTQYF. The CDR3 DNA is TGCAGCGGGGGTGGACAGAGAGATACGCAGTATTTT.

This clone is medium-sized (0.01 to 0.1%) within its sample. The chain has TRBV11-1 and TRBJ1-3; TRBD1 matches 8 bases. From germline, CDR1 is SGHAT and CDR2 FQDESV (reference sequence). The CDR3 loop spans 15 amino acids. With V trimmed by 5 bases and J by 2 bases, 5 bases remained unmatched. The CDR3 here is CASSKTGETGNTIYF. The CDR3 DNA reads TGTGCCAGCAGCAAGACAGGGGAAACTGGAAACACCATATATTTT. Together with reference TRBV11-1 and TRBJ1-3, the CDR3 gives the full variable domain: EAEVAQSPRYKITEKSQAVAFWCDPISGHATLYWYRQILGQGPELLVQFQDESVVDDSQLPKDRFSAERLKGVDSTLKIQPAELGDSAMYLCASSKTGETGNTIYFGEGSWLTVV.

This CDR3 is CASSFVRGGGLADTQYF. In nucleotides, the CDR3 is TGTGCCAGCAGCTTTGTAAGGGGGGGCGGACTAGCGGATACGCAGTATTTT. The chain combines TRBV11-2 with TRBJ2-3, with TRBD2 matching over 9 bases. The CDR3 has 17 residues. The V gene end was trimmed by 3 bases and the J gene end by 6 bases; junction bases not matched to a gene: 13. The germline CDR1 and CDR2 sequences are SGHAT and FQNNGV.

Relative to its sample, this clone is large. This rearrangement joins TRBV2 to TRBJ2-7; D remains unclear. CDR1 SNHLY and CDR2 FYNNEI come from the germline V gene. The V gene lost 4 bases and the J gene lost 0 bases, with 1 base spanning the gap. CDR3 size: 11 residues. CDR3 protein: CASSGSYEQYF. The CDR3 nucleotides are TGTGCCAGCAGTGGCTCCTACGAGCAGTACTTC.

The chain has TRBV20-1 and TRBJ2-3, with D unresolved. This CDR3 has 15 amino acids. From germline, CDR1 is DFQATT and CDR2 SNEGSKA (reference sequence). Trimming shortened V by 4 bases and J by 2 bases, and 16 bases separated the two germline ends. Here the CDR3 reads CSAIPLRSITDTQYF. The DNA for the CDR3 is TGCAGTGCTATCCCCCTACGGTCCATCACAGATACGCAGTATTTT.

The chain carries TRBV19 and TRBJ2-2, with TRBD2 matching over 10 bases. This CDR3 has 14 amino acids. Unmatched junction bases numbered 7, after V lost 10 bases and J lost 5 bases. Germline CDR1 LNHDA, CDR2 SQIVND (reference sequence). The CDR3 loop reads CATKREGGTGELFF. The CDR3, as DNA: TGTGCCACAAAGCGGGAGGGTGGAACCGGGGAGCTGTTTTTT.

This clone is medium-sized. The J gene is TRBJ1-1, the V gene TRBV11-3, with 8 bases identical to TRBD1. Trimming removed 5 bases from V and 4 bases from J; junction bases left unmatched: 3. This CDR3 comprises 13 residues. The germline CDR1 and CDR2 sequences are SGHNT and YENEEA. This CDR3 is CASSTTGGTEAFF. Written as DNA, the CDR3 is TGTGCCAGCAGCACTACAGGGGGCACTGAAGCTTTCTTT.

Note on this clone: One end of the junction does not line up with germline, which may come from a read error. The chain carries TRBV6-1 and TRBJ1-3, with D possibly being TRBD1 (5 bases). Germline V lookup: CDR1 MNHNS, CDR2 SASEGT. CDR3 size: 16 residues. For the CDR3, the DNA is TGTGCCAGCAGCAGAACAGGATACGGATTTGGAAACACCGTATATTTT. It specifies CASSRTGYGFGNTVYF.

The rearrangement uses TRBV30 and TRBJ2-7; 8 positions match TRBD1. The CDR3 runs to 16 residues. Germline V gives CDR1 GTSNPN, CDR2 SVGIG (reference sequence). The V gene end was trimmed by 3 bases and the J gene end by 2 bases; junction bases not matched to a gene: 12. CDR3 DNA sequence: TGTGCCTGGAGAAAACGGACAGGGTTTACGACCTACGAGCAGTACTTC. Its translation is CAWRKRTGFTTYEQYF.

The chain's CDR3 is CASSEPGTTGRGSYNEQFF. The DNA of the CDR3 is TGTGCCAGCAGCGAACCCGGGACTACAGGACGCGGATCCTACAATGAGCAGTTCTTC. The rearrangement links TRBV2 to TRBJ2-1, with TRBD2 matching over 7 bases. The ends lost 6 bases at V and 1 base at J; junction bases unmatched: 18. Germline V CDR1 and CDR2: SNHLY, FYNNEI. The CDR3 extends over 19 amino acids.

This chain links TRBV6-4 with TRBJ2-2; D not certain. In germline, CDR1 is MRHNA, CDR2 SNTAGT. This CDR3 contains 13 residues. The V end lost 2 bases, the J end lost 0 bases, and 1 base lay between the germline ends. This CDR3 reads CASSDTNTGELFF. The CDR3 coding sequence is TGTGCCAGCAGTGACACGAACACCGGGGAGCTGTTTTTT.

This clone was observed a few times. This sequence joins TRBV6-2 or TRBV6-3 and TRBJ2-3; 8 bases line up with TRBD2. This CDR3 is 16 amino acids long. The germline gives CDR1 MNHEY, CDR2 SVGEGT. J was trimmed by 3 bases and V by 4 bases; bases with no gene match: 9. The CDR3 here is CASSSKRERDTDTQYF. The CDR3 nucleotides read TGTGCCAGCAGTTCAAAGCGGGAGCGGGATACAGATACGCAGTATTTT.

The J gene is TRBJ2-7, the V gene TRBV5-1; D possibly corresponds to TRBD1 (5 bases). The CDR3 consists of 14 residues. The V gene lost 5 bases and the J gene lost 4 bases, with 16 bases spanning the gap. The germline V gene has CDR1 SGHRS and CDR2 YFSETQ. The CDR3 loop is CASRRSEGQYEQYF. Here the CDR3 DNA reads TGCGCCAGCAGGCGGAGCGAAGGACAATACGAGCAGTACTTC.

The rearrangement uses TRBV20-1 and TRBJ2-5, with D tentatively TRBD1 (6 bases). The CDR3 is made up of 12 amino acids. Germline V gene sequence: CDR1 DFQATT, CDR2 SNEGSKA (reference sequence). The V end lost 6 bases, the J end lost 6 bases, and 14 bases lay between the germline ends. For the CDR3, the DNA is TGCAGTGCACCCGACAGGACGAAGACCCAGTACTTC. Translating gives CSAPDRTKTQYF.

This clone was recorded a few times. The CDR3 bases are TGTGCCAGCAGCTCGGGACTAGCAGGGGGTAAGACCCAGTACTTC. Amino acids: CASSSGLAGGKTQYF. This chain joins TRBV11-2 and TRBJ2-5; 9 nucleotides line up with TRBD2. The trim removed 4 bases at V and 6 bases at J, leaving 9 bases unmatched. Germline CDR1 and CDR2: SGHAT and FQNNGV. This CDR3 is 15 amino acids long.

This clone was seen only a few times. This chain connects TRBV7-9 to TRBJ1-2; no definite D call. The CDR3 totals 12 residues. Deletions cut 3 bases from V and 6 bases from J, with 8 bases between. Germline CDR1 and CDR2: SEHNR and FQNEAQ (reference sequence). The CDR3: CASSFEGDGYTF. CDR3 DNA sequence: TGTGCCAGCAGCTTCGAGGGCGATGGCTACACCTTC.

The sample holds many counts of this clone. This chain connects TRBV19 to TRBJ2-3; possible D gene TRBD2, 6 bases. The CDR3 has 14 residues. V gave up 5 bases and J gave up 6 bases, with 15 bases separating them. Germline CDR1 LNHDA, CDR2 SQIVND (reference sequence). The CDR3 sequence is CASSSGRLRDTQYF. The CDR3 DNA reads TGTGCCAGTAGTTCCGGGAGACTAAGGGATACGCAGTATTTT.

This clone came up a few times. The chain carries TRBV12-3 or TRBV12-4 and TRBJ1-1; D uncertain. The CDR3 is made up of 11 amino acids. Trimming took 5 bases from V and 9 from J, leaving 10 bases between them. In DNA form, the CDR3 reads TGTGCCAGCAGTCTGCTGATCAAAGCTTTCTTT. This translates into CASSLLIKAFF.

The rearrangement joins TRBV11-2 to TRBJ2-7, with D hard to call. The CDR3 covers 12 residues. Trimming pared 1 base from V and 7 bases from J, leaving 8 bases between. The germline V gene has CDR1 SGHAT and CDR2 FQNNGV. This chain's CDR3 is CASSLGPFEQYF. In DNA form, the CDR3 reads TGTGCCAGCAGCTTAGGCCCTTTTGAGCAGTACTTC.

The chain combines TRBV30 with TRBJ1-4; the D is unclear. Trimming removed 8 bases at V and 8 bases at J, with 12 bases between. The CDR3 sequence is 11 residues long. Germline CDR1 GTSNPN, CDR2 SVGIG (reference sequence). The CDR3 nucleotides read TGTGCCACTAAGGGAGACGAAAAACTGTTTTTT. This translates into CATKGDEKLFF.

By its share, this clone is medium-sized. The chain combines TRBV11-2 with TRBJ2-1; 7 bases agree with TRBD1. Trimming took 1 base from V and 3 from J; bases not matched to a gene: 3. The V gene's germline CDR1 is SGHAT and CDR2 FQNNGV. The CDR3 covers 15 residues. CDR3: CASSLVGTDYNEQFF. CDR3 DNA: TGTGCCAGCAGCTTAGTCGGGACAGACTACAATGAGCAGTTCTTC.